This T cell receptor beta chain was sequenced in a study of memory CD4+ T cells and cytomegalovirus serostatus. The sort gate was single viable CD3+CD4+CD8-CD45RO+ cells for memory CD4+ T cells. CDR3 size: 15 residues. Deletions cut 1 base from V and 7 bases from J, with 14 bases between. CDR1 SEHNR and CDR2 FQNEAQ come from the germline V gene (reference sequence). General study findings and limits: CMV serostatus prediction reached median AUC around 0.95, or 0.9 with US-trained model. Suggested: most of the CMV-linked TCR signature lies in CD4+ memory cells.

As concerns this clone: Its target is not known.

Generated by immunoSEQ multiplex PCR, the TCRdb table keeps only in-frame clones and is missing some. The sample consists of around 40,000 clones, roughly four fifths of them appearing once. This sequence was found in an adult in good health and CMV-seronegative. The rearrangement links TRBV7-9 to TRBJ2-1; D is uncertain. Sequences were obtained from memory CD4+ T cells from blood. The CDR3 DNA sequence: TGTGCCAGCAGCTTAGTTGGCGGACCAAGGAATGAGCAGTTCTTC. It codes for CASSLVGGPRNEQFF.